This T cell receptor beta chain was captured in a study of blood T cells in healthy people across ages. Turning to this clonotype: One end of the junction fails to match germline, which may point to a read error.

The CDR3 has 19 amino acids. The germline V gene has CDR1 SEHNR and CDR2 FQNEAQ (reference sequence). Primed by a sample-barcoded 5' primer and a J-beta primer mix, a second PCR proceeded for 7 to 11 cycles. TCRdb reanalysed the 5' RACE reads using MiXCR and keeps one entry per CDR3 protein. The profile shows some 1.5 million distinct CDR3 sequences, roughly 27% of them singletons. The sequence derives from a woman aged 25-40 years in good health. The chain employs TRBV7-9 and TRBJ1-4; TRBD1 matches 10 bases. Specimen: blood. The CDR3 nucleotides read TGTGCCAGCAGGCATACCGGGACAGGGGCCGAGACGGACGGTGAAGAACTGTTTTTT. It encodes CASRHTGTGAETDGEELFF.